This T cell receptor beta chain appears in the sequencing data of a study of cytomegalovirus exposure and HLA in healthy donors. The PCR was carried out with 60 Vbeta primers and 13 Jbeta primers. TCRdb's copy holds only in-frame clones and misses some; the assay was immunoSEQ multiplex PCR. The repertoire holds roughly 160,000 clones, with approximately 84% as singletons. J gave up 9 bases and V 4 bases, and 9 bases lay outside the gene matches. The germline V gene has CDR1 SGHNT and CDR2 YYREEE (reference sequence). The CDR3 sequence is 15 residues long. The source is a woman aged 45-65 years in good health and CMV-seropositive. The V gene is TRBV5-4, the J gene TRBJ2-2; 10 bases map to TRBD2. The sequenced material came from PBMCs. CDR3 sequence (DNA): TGTGCCAGCAGCCGTCCTAGCGGGGGCGGGAGGGAGCTGTTTTTT. Translated: CASSRPSGGGRELFF.